A selection of T cell receptor beta chains follows, all from one sample in a study of shared clonotypes between healthy human individuals. Sequencing used immunoSEQ multiplex PCR; TCRdb keeps in-frame clones, though not all of them. Of 400,000 to 600,000 clones listed, 60% to 80% are singletons. The sample comprised PBMCs. The receptor source for this set is a woman between 40 and 55 years old in good health. Some clones in this sample may be carry-over from other donors' samples. The CDR3 runs from the conserved cysteine through the conserved F or W.

j_call,v_call,cdr3_aa
TRBJ2-2,TRBV4-1,CASSGGTGELFF
TRBJ1-3,TRBV7-2,CASSLGLAGNTIYF
TRBJ1-2,TRBV15,CATSRDGTDYGYTF
TRBJ1-5,TRBV28,CASSDSTASNQPQHF
TRBJ2-3,TRBV28,CASTSLPDRSTDTQYF
TRBJ2-2,TRBV7-3,CASSTRARNTGELFF
TRBJ1-5,TRBV6-6,CASTKESGNNQPQHF
TRBJ2-3,TRBV5-6,CASSLVVSSDTQYF
TRBJ2-1,TRBV10-1,CASMIANNEQFF
TRBJ2-5,TRBV7-2,CASSSGQETQYF